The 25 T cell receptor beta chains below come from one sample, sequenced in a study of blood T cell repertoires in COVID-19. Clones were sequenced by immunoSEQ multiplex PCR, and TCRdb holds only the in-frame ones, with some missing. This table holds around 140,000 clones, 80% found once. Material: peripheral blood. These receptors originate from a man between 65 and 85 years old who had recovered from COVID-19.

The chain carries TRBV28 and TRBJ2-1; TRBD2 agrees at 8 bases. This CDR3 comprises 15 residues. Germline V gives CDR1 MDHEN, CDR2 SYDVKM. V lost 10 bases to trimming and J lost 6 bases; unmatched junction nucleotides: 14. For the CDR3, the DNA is TGTGCCACCTCCCGGGGGGGCGCAGGTGGCAATGAGCAGTTCTTC. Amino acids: CATSRGGAGGNEQFF.

CDR3 DNA sequence: TGCGCCAGCTCCCAGGGGGCGCCGAGTACCGGGGAGCTGTTTTTT. This encodes CASSQGAPSTGELFF. The chain is built from TRBV5-1 and TRBJ2-2, with 8 bases identical to TRBD1. CDR3 length equals 15 residues. V was clipped by 7 bases and J by 5 bases; unmatched bases: 10. Germline CDR1 and CDR2: SGHRS and YFSETQ.

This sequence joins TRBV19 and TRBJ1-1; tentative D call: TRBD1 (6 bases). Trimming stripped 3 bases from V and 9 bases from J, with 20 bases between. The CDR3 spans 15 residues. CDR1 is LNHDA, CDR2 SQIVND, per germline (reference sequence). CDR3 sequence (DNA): TGTGCCAGTAGTATGAGGGACACCCCGGTCCTACAAGCTTTCTTT. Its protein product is CASSMRDTPVLQAFF.

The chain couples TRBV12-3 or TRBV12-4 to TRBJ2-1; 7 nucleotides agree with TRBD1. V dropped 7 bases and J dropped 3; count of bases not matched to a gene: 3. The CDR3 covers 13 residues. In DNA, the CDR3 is TGTGCCAGCAAACAGGGGATCTACAATGAGCAGTTCTTC. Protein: CASKQGIYNEQFF.

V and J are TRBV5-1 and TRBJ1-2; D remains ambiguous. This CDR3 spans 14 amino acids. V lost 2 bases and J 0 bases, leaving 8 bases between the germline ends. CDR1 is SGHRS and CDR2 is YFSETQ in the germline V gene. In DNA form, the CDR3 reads TGCGCCAGCAGCTTTCAACCGGCTAACTATGGCTACACCTTC. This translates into CASSFQPANYGYTF.

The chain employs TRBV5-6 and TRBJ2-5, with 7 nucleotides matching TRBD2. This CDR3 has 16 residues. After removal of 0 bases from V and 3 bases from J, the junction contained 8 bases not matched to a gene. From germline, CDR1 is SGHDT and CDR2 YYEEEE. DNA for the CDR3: TGTGCCAGCAGCTTGGTATTTGGCGGGAGTGAAGAGACCCAGTACTTC. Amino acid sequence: CASSLVFGGSEETQYF.

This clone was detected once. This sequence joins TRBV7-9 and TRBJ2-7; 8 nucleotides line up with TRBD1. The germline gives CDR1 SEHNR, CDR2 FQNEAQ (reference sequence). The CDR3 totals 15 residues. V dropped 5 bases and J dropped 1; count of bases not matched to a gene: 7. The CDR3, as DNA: TGTGCCAGCAGCCTAGGACAGGGATCGTCCTACGAGCAGTACTTC. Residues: CASSLGQGSSYEQYF.

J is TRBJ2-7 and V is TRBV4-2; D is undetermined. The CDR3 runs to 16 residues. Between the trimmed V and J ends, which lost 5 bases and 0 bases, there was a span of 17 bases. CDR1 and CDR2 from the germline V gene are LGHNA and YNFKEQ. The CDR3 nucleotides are TGTGCCAGCAGCAACTTTGCGGAGTCGGGCTCCTACGAGCAGTACTTC. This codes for CASSNFAESGSYEQYF.

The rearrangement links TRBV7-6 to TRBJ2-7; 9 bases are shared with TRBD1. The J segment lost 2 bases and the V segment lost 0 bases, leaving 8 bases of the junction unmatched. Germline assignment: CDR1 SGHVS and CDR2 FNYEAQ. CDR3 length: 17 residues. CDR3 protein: CASSLASTGGYTYEQYF. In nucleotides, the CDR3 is TGTGCCAGCAGCTTAGCTTCGACAGGGGGTTATACCTACGAGCAGTACTTC.

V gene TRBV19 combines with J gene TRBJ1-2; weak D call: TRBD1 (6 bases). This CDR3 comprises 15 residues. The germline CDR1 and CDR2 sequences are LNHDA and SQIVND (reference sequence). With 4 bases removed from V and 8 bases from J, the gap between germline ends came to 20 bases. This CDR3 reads CASSTRGPTLEGYTF. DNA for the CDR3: TGTGCCAGTAGTACCAGGGGTCCCACGCTAGAGGGCTACACCTTC.

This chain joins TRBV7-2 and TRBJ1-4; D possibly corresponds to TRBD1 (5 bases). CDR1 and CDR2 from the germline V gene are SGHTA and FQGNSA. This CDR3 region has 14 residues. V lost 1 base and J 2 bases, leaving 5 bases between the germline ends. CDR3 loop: CASSLGGTNEKLFF. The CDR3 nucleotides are TGTGCCAGCAGCTTAGGGGGCACTAATGAAAAACTGTTTTTT.

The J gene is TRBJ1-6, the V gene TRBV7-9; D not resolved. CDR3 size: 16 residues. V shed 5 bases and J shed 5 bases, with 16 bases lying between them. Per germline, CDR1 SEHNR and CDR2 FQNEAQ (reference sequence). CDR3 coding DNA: TGTGCCAGCAGCCCAACGGTGAGGCGAAATAATTCACCCCTCCACTTT. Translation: CASSPTVRRNNSPLHF.

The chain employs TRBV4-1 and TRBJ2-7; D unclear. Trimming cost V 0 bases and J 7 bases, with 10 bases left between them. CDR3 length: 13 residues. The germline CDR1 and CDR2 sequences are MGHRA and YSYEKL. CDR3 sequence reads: CASSQDWSGEQYF. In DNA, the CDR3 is TGCGCCAGCAGCCAAGATTGGTCCGGGGAGCAGTACTTC.

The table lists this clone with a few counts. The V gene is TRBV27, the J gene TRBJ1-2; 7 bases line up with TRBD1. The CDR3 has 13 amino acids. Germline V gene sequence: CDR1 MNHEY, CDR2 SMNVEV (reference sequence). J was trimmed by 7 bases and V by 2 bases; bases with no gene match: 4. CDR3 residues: CASSLNHRGGYTF. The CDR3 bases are TGTGCCAGCAGTTTAAACCACAGGGGTGGCTACACCTTC.

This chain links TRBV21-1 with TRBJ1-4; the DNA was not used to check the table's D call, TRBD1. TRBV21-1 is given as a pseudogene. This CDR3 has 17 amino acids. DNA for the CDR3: TGTGCCAGCAGCCACCGATCGGACAGGGGGCGAGATGAAAAACTGTTTTTT. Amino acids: CASSHRSDRGRDEKLFF.

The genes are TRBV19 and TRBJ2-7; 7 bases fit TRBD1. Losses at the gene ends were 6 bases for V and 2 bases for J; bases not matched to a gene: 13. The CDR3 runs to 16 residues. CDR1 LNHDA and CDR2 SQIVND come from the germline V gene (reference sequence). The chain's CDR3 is CASSGETPGQTYEQYF. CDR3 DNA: TGTGCCAGTAGCGGGGAAACGCCGGGACAGACCTACGAGCAGTACTTC.

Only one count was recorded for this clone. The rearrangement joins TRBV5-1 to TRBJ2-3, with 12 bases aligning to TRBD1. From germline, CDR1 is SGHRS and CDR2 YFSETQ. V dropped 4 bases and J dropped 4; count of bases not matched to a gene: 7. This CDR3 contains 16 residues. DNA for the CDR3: TGCGCCAGCAGCGGGACAGGGGGCACGAGCTCAGATACGCAGTATTTT. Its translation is CASSGTGGTSSDTQYF.

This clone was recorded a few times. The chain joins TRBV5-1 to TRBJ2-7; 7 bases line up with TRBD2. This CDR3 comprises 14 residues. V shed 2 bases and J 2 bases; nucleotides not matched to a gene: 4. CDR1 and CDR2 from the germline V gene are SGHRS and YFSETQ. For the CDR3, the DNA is TGCGCCAGCAGCTTCAGCGGGGTACCCTACGAGCAGTACTTC. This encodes CASSFSGVPYEQYF.

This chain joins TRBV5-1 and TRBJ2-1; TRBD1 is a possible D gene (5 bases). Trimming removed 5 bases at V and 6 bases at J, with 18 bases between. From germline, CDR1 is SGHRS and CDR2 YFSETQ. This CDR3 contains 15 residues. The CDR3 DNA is TGCGCCAGCAGGGTAGACAGAGCGTCAGGCAATGAGCAGTTCTTC. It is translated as CASRVDRASGNEQFF. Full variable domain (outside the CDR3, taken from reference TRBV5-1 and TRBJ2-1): KAGVTQTPRYLIKTRGQQVTLSCSPISGHRSVSWYQQTPGQGLQFLFEYFSETQRNKGNFPGRFSGRQFSNSRSEMNVSTLELGDSALYLCASRVDRASGNEQFFGPGTRLTVL.

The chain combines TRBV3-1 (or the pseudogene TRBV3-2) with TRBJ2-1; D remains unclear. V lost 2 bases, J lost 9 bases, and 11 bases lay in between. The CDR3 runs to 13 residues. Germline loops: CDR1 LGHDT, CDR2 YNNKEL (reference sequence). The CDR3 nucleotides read TGTGCCAGCAGCCAACAAAACTCTCTTGAGCAGTTCTTC. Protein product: CASSQQNSLEQFF.

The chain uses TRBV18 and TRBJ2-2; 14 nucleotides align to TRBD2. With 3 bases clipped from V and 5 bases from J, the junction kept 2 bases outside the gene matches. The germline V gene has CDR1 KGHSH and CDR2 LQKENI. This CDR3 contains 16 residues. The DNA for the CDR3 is TGTGCCAGCTCACCCCGGACTAGCGGGAGGACCGGGGAGCTGTTTTTT. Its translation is CASSPRTSGRTGELFF.

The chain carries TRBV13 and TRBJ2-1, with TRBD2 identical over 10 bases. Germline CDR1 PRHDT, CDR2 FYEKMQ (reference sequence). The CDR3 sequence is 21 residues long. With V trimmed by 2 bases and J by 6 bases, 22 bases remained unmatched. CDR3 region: CASSLTIGLAGAGGIGNEQFF. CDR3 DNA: TGTGCCAGCAGCTTAACGATTGGGCTAGCGGGAGCCGGGGGAATTGGCAATGAGCAGTTCTTC.

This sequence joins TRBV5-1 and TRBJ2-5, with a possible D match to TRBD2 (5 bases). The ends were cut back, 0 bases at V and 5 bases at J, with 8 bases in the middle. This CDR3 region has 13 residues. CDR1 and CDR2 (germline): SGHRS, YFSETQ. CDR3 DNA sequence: TGCGCCAGCAGCTTGGGATGGGAGGAGACCCAGTACTTC. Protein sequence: CASSLGWEETQYF.

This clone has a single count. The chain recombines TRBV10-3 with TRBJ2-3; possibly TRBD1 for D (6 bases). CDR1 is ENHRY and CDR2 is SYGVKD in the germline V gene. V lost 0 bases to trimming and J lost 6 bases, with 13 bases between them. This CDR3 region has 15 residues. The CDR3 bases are TGTGCCATCAGTGAGTCCGAGGCAGGGGAGGATACGCAGTATTTT. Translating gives CAISESEAGEDTQYF.

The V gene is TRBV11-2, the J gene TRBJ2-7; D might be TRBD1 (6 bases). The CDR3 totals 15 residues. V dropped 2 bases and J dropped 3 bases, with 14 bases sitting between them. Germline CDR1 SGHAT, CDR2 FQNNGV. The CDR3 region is CASSLYQGSFYEQYF. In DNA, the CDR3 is TGTGCCAGCAGCTTATACCAGGGGTCCTTCTACGAGCAGTACTTC.